The rows below give T cell receptor beta chains drawn from one sample of a study of identical twins. TCRdb re-derived calls from the 5' RACE reads in MiXCR, one entry per CDR3 protein. The sample consists of 400,000 to 500,000 distinct CDR3 sequences, more than 13% of them appearing once. The data also belong to a second study, concerning yellow fever vaccine responses in identical twins.

The specimen sequenced was CD4+ T cells sorted from blood. The receptors stem from a woman younger than 35 in good health. Both conserved end residues are part of each CDR3. D genes are given only for firm matches. Clone size is stated in some rows and not others, as once, few, many or a class when expanded.

CDR3 protein: CASSLEASGVDTQYF
CDR3 DNA: TGTGCCAGCAGCTTAGAGGCCAGCGGGGTGGATACGCAGTATTTT
D gene: TRBD2
clone size: NA
V gene: TRBV11-2
J gene: TRBJ2-3

CDR3 protein: CASSYRVAGGLSTDTQYF
CDR3 DNA: TGTGCCAGCAGTTATCGAGTAGCGGGGGGGCTATCTACAGATACGCAGTATTTT
D gene: TRBD2
clone size: NA
V gene: TRBV6-5
J gene: TRBJ2-3

CDR3 protein: CASSIGPTGELFF
CDR3 DNA: TGTGCCAGCAGCATAGGGCCCACCGGGGAGCTGTTTTTT
D gene: NA
clone size: NA
V gene: TRBV9
J gene: TRBJ2-2

CDR3 protein: CATSNSNSVSSYNEQFF
CDR3 DNA: TGTGCCACCAGCAATAGTAATTCGGTGAGCTCCTACAATGAGCAGTTCTTC
D gene: NA
clone size: NA
V gene: TRBV15
J gene: TRBJ2-1

CDR3 protein: CASSPPVFTDTQYF
CDR3 DNA: TGTGCCAGCTCACCACCCGTATTCACAGATACGCAGTATTTT
D gene: NA
clone size: NA
V gene: TRBV18
J gene: TRBJ2-3

CDR3 protein: CASRTRDRGRKNEQFF
CDR3 DNA: TGTGCCAGCAGAACCCGGGACAGGGGACGAAAAAATGAGCAGTTCTTC
D gene: TRBD1
clone size: few
V gene: TRBV5-6
J gene: TRBJ2-1

CDR3 protein: CASSLATTGAGQPQHF
CDR3 DNA: TGTGCCAGCAGTTTAGCGACGACAGGTGCGGGTCAGCCCCAGCATTTT
D gene: NA
clone size: NA
V gene: TRBV12-3/TRBV12-4
J gene: TRBJ1-5

CDR3 protein: CSSPGGAYEQYF
CDR3 DNA: TGCAGTTCCCCTGGCGGGGCTTACGAGCAGTACTTC
D gene: NA
clone size: few
V gene: TRBV20-1
J gene: TRBJ2-7

CDR3 protein: CASSESDSYYGYTF
CDR3 DNA: TGTGCCAGCAGTGAATCGGACAGCTACTATGGCTACACCTTC
D gene: NA
clone size: many
V gene: TRBV6-1
J gene: TRBJ1-2

CDR3 protein: CASNSLYNEQFF
CDR3 DNA: TGTGCCAGCAACAGCCTCTACAATGAGCAGTTCTTC
D gene: NA
clone size: few
V gene: TRBV28
J gene: TRBJ2-1

CDR3 protein: CASSEHKASGANVLTF
CDR3 DNA: TGTGCCAGCAGTGAACACAAGGCCTCTGGGGCCAACGTCCTGACTTTC
D gene: NA
clone size: few
V gene: TRBV25-1
J gene: TRBJ2-6

CDR3 protein: CASSPRTATNEKLFF
CDR3 DNA: TGTGCCAGCTCACCTAGGACAGCAACTAATGAAAAACTGTTTTTT
D gene: NA
clone size: NA
V gene: TRBV18
J gene: TRBJ1-4

CDR3 protein: CASSPLKTSGAYEQYF
CDR3 DNA: TGCGCCAGCAGCCCTTTAAAGACTAGCGGCGCCTACGAGCAGTACTTC
D gene: TRBD2
clone size: few
V gene: TRBV4-1
J gene: TRBJ2-7

CDR3 protein: CASSSSGRANEQYF
CDR3 DNA: TGTGCCAGCAGTTCAAGTGGGAGGGCCAACGAGCAGTACTTC
D gene: TRBD2
clone size: NA
V gene: TRBV27
J gene: TRBJ2-7

CDR3 protein: CSAAIKLAKNIQYF
CDR3 DNA: TGCAGTGCTGCGATAAAGCTAGCCAAAAACATTCAGTACTTC
D gene: NA
clone size: many
V gene: TRBV20-1
J gene: TRBJ2-4

CDR3 protein: CASSGRDNPTGELFF
CDR3 DNA: TGCGCCAGCAGCGGAAGGGACAACCCCACCGGGGAGCTGTTTTTT
D gene: NA
clone size: NA
V gene: TRBV5-1
J gene: TRBJ2-2

CDR3 protein: CAWSPGVSTDTQYF
CDR3 DNA: TGTGCCTGGAGTCCAGGGGTTTCCACAGATACGCAGTATTTT
D gene: NA
clone size: NA
V gene: TRBV30
J gene: TRBJ2-3

CDR3 protein: CASSLILPGMAKNIQYF
CDR3 DNA: TGTGCCAGCAGCTTAATATTGCCGGGGATGGCCAAAAACATTCAGTACTTC
D gene: NA
clone size: NA
V gene: TRBV13
J gene: TRBJ2-4

CDR3 protein: CASRVGTSGRYYEQYF
CDR3 DNA: TGCGCCAGCAGGGTTGGCACTAGCGGGAGGTACTACGAGCAGTACTTC
D gene: TRBD2
clone size: NA
V gene: TRBV5-1
J gene: TRBJ2-7

CDR3 protein: CASSFGPDSNYGYTF
CDR3 DNA: TGTGCCAGCAGCTTCGGCCCAGATTCTAACTATGGCTACACCTTC
D gene: NA
clone size: NA
V gene: TRBV7-6
J gene: TRBJ1-2

CDR3 protein: CASSPPKVSSYNEQFF
CDR3 DNA: TGTGCCAGCAGTCCCCCTAAGGTCAGCTCCTACAATGAGCAGTTCTTC
D gene: NA
clone size: NA
V gene: TRBV27
J gene: TRBJ2-1

CDR3 protein: CASSQLAGVNEQFF
CDR3 DNA: TGCGCCAGCAGCCAATTAGCGGGAGTTAATGAGCAGTTCTTC
D gene: TRBD2
clone size: few
V gene: TRBV4-3
J gene: TRBJ2-1

CDR3 protein: CASSFRQGWYEQYF
CDR3 DNA: TGCGCCAGCAGCTTCCGGCAGGGGTGGTACGAGCAGTACTTC
D gene: NA
clone size: few
V gene: TRBV5-1
J gene: TRBJ2-7

CDR3 protein: CSASPQGAKNIQYF
CDR3 DNA: TGCAGTGCTAGTCCACAGGGGGCCAAAAACATTCAGTACTTC
D gene: TRBD1
clone size: few
V gene: TRBV20-1
J gene: TRBJ2-4

CDR3 protein: CSGRQNQETQYF
CDR3 DNA: TGCAGCGGGAGGCAGAATCAAGAGACCCAGTACTTC
D gene: NA
clone size: NA
V gene: TRBV29-1
J gene: TRBJ2-5

CDR3 protein: CSATQKDPEQYF
CDR3 DNA: TGCAGTGCTACCCAAAAAGACCCCGAGCAGTACTTC
D gene: NA
clone size: few
V gene: TRBV20-1
J gene: TRBJ2-7

CDR3 protein: CASSQQGLAGVGDTQYF
CDR3 DNA: TGCGCCAGCAGCCAACAGGGACTAGCGGGAGTGGGAGATACGCAGTATTTT
D gene: TRBD2
clone size: few
V gene: TRBV4-1
J gene: TRBJ2-3

CDR3 protein: CASSLAGGASTDTQYF
CDR3 DNA: TGTGCCAGCAGCTTAGCGGGAGGGGCCAGCACAGATACGCAGTATTTT
D gene: TRBD2
clone size: NA
V gene: TRBV7-2
J gene: TRBJ2-3

CDR3 protein: CASSVASLAGAGQYF
CDR3 DNA: TGTGCCAGCAGCGTAGCCAGCCTAGCGGGGGCCGGGCAGTACTTC
D gene: TRBD2
clone size: NA
V gene: TRBV9
J gene: TRBJ2-5

CDR3 protein: CASSLNFNRELFF
CDR3 DNA: TGTGCCAGCAGCTTAAACTTTAACCGGGAGCTGTTTTTT
D gene: NA
clone size: NA
V gene: TRBV7-2
J gene: TRBJ2-2

CDR3 protein: CASSLTGTSGEQFF
CDR3 DNA: TGTGCCAGCAGTTTAACCGGGACTAGCGGGGAGCAGTTCTTC
D gene: TRBD2
clone size: few
V gene: TRBV12-3/TRBV12-4
J gene: TRBJ2-1

CDR3 protein: CASSQARGGTEAFF
CDR3 DNA: TGTGCCAGCAGCCAAGCGCGGGGGGGCACTGAAGCTTTCTTT
D gene: NA
clone size: few
V gene: TRBV14
J gene: TRBJ1-1

CDR3 protein: CASSPPMNTEAFF
CDR3 DNA: TGTGCCAGCAGTCCGCCGATGAACACTGAAGCTTTCTTT
D gene: NA
clone size: NA
V gene: TRBV28
J gene: TRBJ1-1

CDR3 protein: CASSPPRVAGHEQYF
CDR3 DNA: TGTGCCAGCTCCCCTCCGAGAGTAGCGGGACACGAGCAGTACTTC
D gene: TRBD2
clone size: NA
V gene: TRBV18
J gene: TRBJ2-7

CDR3 protein: CSARDSSLGAVTGELFF
CDR3 DNA: TGCAGTGCTAGAGATTCATCTCTTGGGGCAGTCACCGGGGAGCTGTTTTTT
D gene: NA
clone size: few
V gene: TRBV20-1
J gene: TRBJ2-2

CDR3 protein: CSGGGWNTEAFF
CDR3 DNA: TGCAGTGGTGGTGGTTGGAACACTGAAGCTTTCTTT
D gene: NA
clone size: NA
V gene: TRBV20-1
J gene: TRBJ1-1

CDR3 protein: CSARAGLSSPLHF
CDR3 DNA: TGCAGTGCTAGAGCAGGGCTGAGTTCACCCCTCCACTTT
D gene: NA
clone size: once
V gene: TRBV20-1
J gene: TRBJ1-6

CDR3 protein: CASRRTEIAKEQYF
CDR3 DNA: TGTGCCAGCAGACGGACTGAGATCGCGAAGGAGCAGTACTTC
D gene: NA
clone size: few
V gene: TRBV6-1
J gene: TRBJ2-7

CDR3 protein: CASSLGRQGDYGYTF
CDR3 DNA: TGTGCCAGCAGCTTGGGTCGACAGGGTGACTATGGCTACACCTTC
D gene: TRBD1
clone size: few
V gene: TRBV7-9
J gene: TRBJ1-2

CDR3 protein: CASSGGNRGETQYF
CDR3 DNA: TGTGCCAGCAGTGGAGGGAACAGGGGAGAGACCCAGTACTTC
D gene: TRBD1
clone size: NA
V gene: TRBV2
J gene: TRBJ2-5

CDR3 protein: CASSPDGQRPRGF
CDR3 DNA: TGTGCCAGCAGCCCCGACGGACAGAGACCGAGGGGCTTC
D gene: NA
clone size: NA
V gene: TRBV7-2
J gene: TRBJ1-2